This T cell receptor (beta chain) was retrieved from a study of cytomegalovirus exposure and HLA in healthy donors. Study-level points and caveats: Reportedly, fewer N-insertions than the roughly 690-donor mean appeared in an Asian-associated ancestry cluster in a later analysis. Association of fewer than 20,000 TCR beta sequences with HLA alleles was found at 0.05 false discovery rate in a later analysis. Per a prior analysis, the majority of TCR beta V segments were productive roughly 87% or roughly 30% of the time.

Trimming removed 0 bases from V and 9 bases from J; junction bases left unmatched: 4. This CDR3 has 15 amino acids. Germline loops: CDR1 SGHDT, CDR2 YYEEEE. As regards this clone: What it recognizes is unknown.

In the PCR, 60 Vbeta and 13 Jbeta primers were used. Per the original methods: Tens of millions of unique TCR beta chains, roughly 11 million of them shared, were counted by a later analysis. Generated by immunoSEQ multiplex PCR, the TCRdb table keeps only in-frame clones and is missing some. The V and J calls and clone size are taken from that table; D and trimming were inferred from the DNA. The data show about 150,000 clones, around 80% seen once. Specimen: PBMCs. The chain employs TRBV5-6 and TRBJ2-1; 12 nucleotides match TRBD2. The clonotype comes from a man younger than 45 in good health and CMV-seropositive. CDR3 coding DNA: TGTGCCAGCAGCTTGGGACTAGCGGGAGCTGGTGAGCAGTTCTTC. This translates into CASSLGLAGAGEQFF.